This T cell receptor (beta chain) derives from a study of CD8+CD57+ T cells in acquired aplastic anemia. Patients who underwent sequencing had shown CD8+CD57+ cell expansion by flow cytometry. A remark on this clonotype: Its specificity is unknown. The germline gene is not matched at one end of the junction; a read error may be the cause.

Genomic DNA constituted the template upon which TCR beta VDJ and CDR3 profiling was performed. TCRdb fed the reads into MiXCR, producing one record per CDR3 protein. The sample has 170,000 or so distinct CDR3 sequences, about 50% seen once; the top ten hold around a third. The CDR3 consists of 16 residues. The germline gives CDR1 LNHDA, CDR2 SQIVND (reference sequence). General observations from the study: Significant differences in CD8+ Simpson's diversity were not observed between patients and controls. Shared by patients and controls, almost 30 CD8+ CDR3s were abundant in patients.

The sequencing input was sorted CD4+, CD8+, or CD8+CD57+ T cells (not recorded which) from PBMCs. The clonotype was recovered from a human donor with aplastic anemia. The chain carries TRBV19 and TRBJ1-5, with 7 nucleotides matching TRBD1. This CDR3 reads CASRELGGGMNQPQHF. CDR3 DNA sequence: TGTGCCAGTAGGGAGCTGGGAGGGGGCATGAATCAGCCCCAGCACTTT.